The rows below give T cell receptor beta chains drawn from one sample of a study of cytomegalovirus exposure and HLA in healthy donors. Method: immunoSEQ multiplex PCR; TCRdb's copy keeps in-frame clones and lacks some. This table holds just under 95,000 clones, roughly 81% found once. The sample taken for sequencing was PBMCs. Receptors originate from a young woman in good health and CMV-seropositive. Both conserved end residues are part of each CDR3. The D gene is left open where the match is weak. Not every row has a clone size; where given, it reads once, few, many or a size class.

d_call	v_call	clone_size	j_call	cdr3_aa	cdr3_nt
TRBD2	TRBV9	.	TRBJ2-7	CASSDSGTSSSEQYF	TGTGCCAGCAGCGACTCCGGGACTAGCTCTTCCGAGCAGTACTTC
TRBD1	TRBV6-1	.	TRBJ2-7	CASSSRDRGHEQYF	TGTGCCAGCAGTAGTCGGGACAGGGGGCACGAGCAGTACTTC
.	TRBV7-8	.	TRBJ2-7	CASSLVGPNEQYF	TGTGCCAGCAGCTTAGTTGGCCCGAATGAGCAGTACTTC
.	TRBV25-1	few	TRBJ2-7	CASSEGLSYEQYF	TGTGCCAGCAGTGAAGGTCTGAGCTACGAGCAGTACTTC
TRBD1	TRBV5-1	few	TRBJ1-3	CASSLTGISGNTIYF	TGCGCCAGCAGTCTGACAGGGATCTCTGGAAACACCATATATTTT
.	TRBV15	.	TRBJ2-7	CATSRVVTNYEQYF	TGTGCCACCAGCAGAGTGGTGACAAACTACGAGCAGTACTTC
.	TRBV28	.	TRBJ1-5	CASSLRGLGFHF	TGTGCCAGCAGTTTAAGGGGGTTAGGGTTCCATTTT
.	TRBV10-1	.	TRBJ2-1	CASSESSENEQFF	TGCGCCAGCAGTGAGTCGAGTGAGAATGAGCAGTTCTTC
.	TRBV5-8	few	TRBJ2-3	CASSSRGAGTDTQYF	TGTGCCAGCAGTTCACGGGGGGCGGGCACAGATACGCAGTATTTT
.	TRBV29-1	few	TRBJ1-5	CSVGLGASNQPQHF	TGCAGCGTTGGGCTTGGGGCTAGCAATCAGCCCCAGCATTTT
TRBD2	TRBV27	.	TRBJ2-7	CASSLIAGGVYEQYF	TGTGCCAGCAGCTTGATAGCGGGAGGAGTCTACGAGCAGTACTTC
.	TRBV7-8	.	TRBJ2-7	CASSLSAYSSYEQYF	TGTGCCAGCAGCTTATCCGCTTACTCATCCTACGAGCAGTACTTC
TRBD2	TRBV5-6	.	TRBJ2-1	CASSSRTSGRWSYNEQFF	TGTGCCAGCAGCTCCCGGACTAGCGGGAGGTGGTCCTACAATGAGCAGTTCTTC
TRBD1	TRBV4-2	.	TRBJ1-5	CASSQDDRDFEPQHF	TGTGCCAGCAGCCAAGATGACAGGGACTTTGAGCCCCAGCATTTT
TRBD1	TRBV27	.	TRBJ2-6	CASSFLQGAGANVLTF	TGTGCCAGCAGTTTTCTTCAGGGGGCTGGGGCCAACGTCCTGACTTTC
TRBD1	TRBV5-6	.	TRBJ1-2	CASSFGQGVGYTF	TGTGCCAGCAGCTTCGGACAGGGTGTGGGCTACACCTTC
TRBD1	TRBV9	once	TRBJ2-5	CASSVLTGGQETQYF	TGTGCCAGCAGCGTCCTCACAGGGGGCCAAGAGACCCAGTACTTC
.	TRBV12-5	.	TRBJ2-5	CASALIPGDQETQYF	TGTGCTAGTGCCCTGATTCCGGGGGACCAAGAGACCCAGTACTTC
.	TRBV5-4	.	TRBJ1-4	CASSFKRLQGGEKLFF	TGTGCCAGCAGCTTCAAGCGTTTGCAGGGAGGTGAAAAACTGTTTTTT
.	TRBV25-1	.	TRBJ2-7	CASSPPRGGTHEQYF	TGTGCCAGCAGTCCTCCCCGGGGCGGGACCCACGAGCAGTACTTC
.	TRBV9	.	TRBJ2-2	CASSTRLENTGELFF	TGTGCCAGCAGCACCCGACTGGAAAACACCGGGGAGCTGTTTTTT
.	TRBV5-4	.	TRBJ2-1	CASSLAPSSYNEQFF	TGTGCCAGCAGCTTGGCACCGAGCTCCTACAATGAGCAGTTCTTC
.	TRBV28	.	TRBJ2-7	CASSFDTYEQYF	TGTGCCAGCAGTTTCGACACCTACGAGCAGTACTTC
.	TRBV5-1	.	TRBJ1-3	CASSITTVRGSTIYF	TGCGCCAGCAGCATAACCACGGTTCGAGGGTCCACCATATATTTT
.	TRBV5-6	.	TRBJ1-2	CASSPTRGGDGYTF	TGTGCCAGCAGCCCGACCAGGGGTGGCGATGGCTACACCTTC
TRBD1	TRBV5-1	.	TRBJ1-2	CASRKGQGDYGYTF	TGCGCCAGCAGGAAGGGACAGGGGGACTATGGCTACACCTTC
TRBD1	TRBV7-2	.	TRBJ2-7	CASSLAGQGAYEQYF	TGTGCCAGCAGCTTAGCTGGACAGGGTGCCTACGAGCAGTACTTC
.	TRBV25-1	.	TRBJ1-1	CASSERQRNTEAFF	TGTGCCAGCAGTGAACGACAGAGGAACACTGAAGCTTTCTTT
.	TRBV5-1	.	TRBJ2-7	CASSSQGRIGSYEQYF	TGCGCCAGCAGCTCTCAGGGGCGGATAGGCTCCTACGAGCAGTACTTC
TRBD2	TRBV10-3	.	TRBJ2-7	CAIRERSGRAGDEQYF	TGTGCCATCAGAGAACGTAGCGGGAGGGCAGGGGACGAGCAGTACTTC
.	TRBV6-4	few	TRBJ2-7	CASISVGQKAYEQYF	TGTGCCAGCATATCGGTAGGACAGAAAGCCTACGAGCAGTACTTC
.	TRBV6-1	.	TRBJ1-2	CASSESWTVFYGYTF	TGTGCCAGCAGTGAATCGTGGACAGTTTTCTATGGCTACACCTTC
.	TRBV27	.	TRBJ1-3	CASRGHSGNTIYF	TGTGCCAGCAGGGGACACTCTGGAAACACCATATATTTT
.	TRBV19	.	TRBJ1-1	CASSIGPTGTEAFF	TGTGCCAGTAGTATTGGCCCTACGGGCACTGAAGCTTTCTTT
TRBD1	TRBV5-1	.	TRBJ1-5	CASRAGQGGNQPQHF	TGCGCCAGCAGAGCCGGACAGGGGGGCAATCAGCCCCAGCATTTT
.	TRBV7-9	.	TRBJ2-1	CASSPGRADYNEQFF	TGTGCCAGCAGCCCGGGGAGAGCGGATTACAATGAGCAGTTCTTC
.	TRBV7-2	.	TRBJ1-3	CASSLDPSSGNTIYF	TGTGCCAGCAGCTTAGATCCCAGCTCTGGAAACACCATATATTTT
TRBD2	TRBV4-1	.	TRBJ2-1	CASSQGGLAGDEQFF	TGCGCCAGCAGCCAGGGCGGACTAGCGGGGGATGAGCAGTTCTTC
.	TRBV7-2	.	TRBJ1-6	CASSPGHYNSPLHF	TGTGCCAGCAGCCCCGGACATTATAATTCACCCCTCCACTTT
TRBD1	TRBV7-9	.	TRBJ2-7	CASILGGTGNNEQYF	TGTGCCAGCATCCTTGGGGGGACAGGGAATAACGAGCAGTACTTC
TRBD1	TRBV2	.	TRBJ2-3	CASSEERRTGTDTDTQYF	TGTGCCAGCAGTGAAGAGCGGAGGACAGGGACCGACACAGATACGCAGTATTTT
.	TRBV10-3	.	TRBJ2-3	CAISDAGGRTDTQYF	TGTGCCATCAGTGACGCTGGGGGCCGAACAGATACGCAGTATTTT
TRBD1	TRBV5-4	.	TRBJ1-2	CASSTPGQGEYGYTF	TGTGCCAGCAGCACTCCGGGACAGGGAGAATATGGCTACACCTTC
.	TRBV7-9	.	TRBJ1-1	CASVIRGSTEAFF	TGTGCCAGCGTAATACGCGGGAGCACTGAAGCTTTCTTT
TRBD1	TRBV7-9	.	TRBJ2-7	CASSPHRDREDFYEQYF	TGTGCCAGCAGCCCACACCGGGACAGGGAAGATTTCTACGAGCAGTACTTC
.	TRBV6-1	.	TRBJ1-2	CASSAGPGFYGYTF	TGTGCCAGCAGCGCGGGGCCGGGATTCTATGGCTACACCTTC
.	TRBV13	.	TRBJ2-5	CASSLGPRETQYF	TGTGCCAGCAGCTTAGGCCCTAGGGAGACCCAGTACTTC
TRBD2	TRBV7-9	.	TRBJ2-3	CASSFMGLAGVDTQYF	TGTGCCAGCAGCTTTATGGGACTAGCGGGAGTGGATACGCAGTATTTT
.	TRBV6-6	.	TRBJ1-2	CASSYGSGYTF	TGTGCCAGCAGTTACGGCTCTGGCTACACCTTC
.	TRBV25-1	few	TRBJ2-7	CASSEERLYEQYF	TGTGCCAGCAGTGAAGAGAGACTCTACGAGCAGTACTTC
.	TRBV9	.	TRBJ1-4	CASSPGRGLNEKLFF	TGTGCCAGCAGCCCAGGCAGGGGTCTAAATGAAAAACTGTTTTTT